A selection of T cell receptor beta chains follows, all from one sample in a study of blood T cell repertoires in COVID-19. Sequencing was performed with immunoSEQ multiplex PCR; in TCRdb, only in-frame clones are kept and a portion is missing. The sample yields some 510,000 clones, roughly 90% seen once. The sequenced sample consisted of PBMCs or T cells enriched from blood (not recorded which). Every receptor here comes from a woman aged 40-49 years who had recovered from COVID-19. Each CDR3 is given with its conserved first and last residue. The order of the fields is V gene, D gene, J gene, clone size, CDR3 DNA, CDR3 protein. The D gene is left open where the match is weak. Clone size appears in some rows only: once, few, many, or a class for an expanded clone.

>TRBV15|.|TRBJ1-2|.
TGTGCCACCAGCAGAAGATCGCAGATACCAAACTATGGCTACACCTTC
CATSRRSQIPNYGYTF
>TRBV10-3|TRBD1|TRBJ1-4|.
TGTGCCATCAGTGAGTTGATGGGACAGGGTGGTGAAAAACTGTTTTTT
CAISELMGQGGEKLFF
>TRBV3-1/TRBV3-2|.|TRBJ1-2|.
TGTGCCAGCAGCCAAGATCTAGGGGTCGGCTACACCTTC
CASSQDLGVGYTF
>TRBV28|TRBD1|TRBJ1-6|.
TGTGCCAGCAGTCCGGGACAGGGTTTGAGTTGGCACCATTCACCCCTCCACTTT
CASSPGQGLSWHHSPLHF
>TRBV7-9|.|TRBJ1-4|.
TGTGCCAGCAGTTCATTCAGGGGCCCTACAACTAATGAAAAACTGTTTTTT
CASSSFRGPTTNEKLFF
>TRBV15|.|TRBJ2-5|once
TGTGCCACCAGCACTCTTCGAGGGACTCCCGGCAGAACCCAGTACTTC
CATSTLRGTPGRTQYF
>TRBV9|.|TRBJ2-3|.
TGTGCCAGCAGCGTAGTACAGGGCTACACAGATACGCAGTATTTT
CASSVVQGYTDTQYF
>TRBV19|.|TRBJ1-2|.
TGTGCCAGTAGTATAGGGGACATCTGGGACTATGGCTACACCTTC
CASSIGDIWDYGYTF
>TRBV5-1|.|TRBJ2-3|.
TGCGCCAGCAATCGGCGTGCGGGACCCACAGATACGCAGTATTTT
CASNRRAGPTDTQYF
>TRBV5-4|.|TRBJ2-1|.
TGTGCCAGCAGCTCCCTACAGGGTGAGCAGTTCTTC
CASSSLQGEQFF
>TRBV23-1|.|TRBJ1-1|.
TGCGCCAGCAGTCAATCGTCCATGAACACTGAAGCTTTCTTT
CASSQSSMNTEAFF
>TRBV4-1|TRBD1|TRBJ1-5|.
TGCGCCAGCAGCCAAAAGGGACAGGGGGATGGCAATCAGCCCCAGCATTTT
CASSQKGQGDGNQPQHF
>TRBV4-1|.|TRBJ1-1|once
TGCGCCAGCAGCCAAGATTTCGGGGGAAGCACTGAAGCTTTCTTT
CASSQDFGGSTEAFF
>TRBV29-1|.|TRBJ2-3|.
TGCAGCGTTGTCCAGGGGAACACAGATACGCAGTATTTT
CSVVQGNTDTQYF
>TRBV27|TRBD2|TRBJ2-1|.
TGTGCCAGCAGGCCGGGACTAGCGGGAGGCGGGGGATACCACAATGAGCAGTTCTTC
CASRPGLAGGGGYHNEQFF
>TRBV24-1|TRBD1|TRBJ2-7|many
TGTGCCACCAGTGACCCCAGGGGGACAGGCAACTACGAGCAGTACTTC
CATSDPRGTGNYEQYF
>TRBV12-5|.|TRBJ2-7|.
TGTGCTAGTGGTGTGACCAACAGGGTTTACGAGCAGTACTTC
CASGVTNRVYEQYF
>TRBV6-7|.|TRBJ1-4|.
TGTGCCAGCAGTTGGGACACGAATAATGAAAAACTGTTTTTT
CASSWDTNNEKLFF
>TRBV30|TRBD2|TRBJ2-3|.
TGTGCCTGGCATACCGGGACTAGCGGGAGGAGGAACACAGATACGCAGTATTTT
CAWHTGTSGRRNTDTQYF
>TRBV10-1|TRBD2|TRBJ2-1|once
TGCGCCAGCAGCACCGGGACTAGGGGAAGTGAGCAGTTCTTC
CASSTGTRGSEQFF
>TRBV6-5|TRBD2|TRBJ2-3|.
TGTGCCAGCAGCGAGTCGGGACTAGCCCTGGATACGCAGTATTTT
CASSESGLALDTQYF
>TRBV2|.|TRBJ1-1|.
TGTGCCAGCAGTATGGCCCCAGACACTGAAGCTTTCTTT
CASSMAPDTEAFF
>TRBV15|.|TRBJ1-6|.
TGTGCCACCAGCAGAGATCGAGGCCCCGGGGATTCACCCCTCCACTTT
CATSRDRGPGDSPLHF
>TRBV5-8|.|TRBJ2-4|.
TGTGCCAGCAGCGGCTTAGCCAAAAACATTCAGTACTTC
CASSGLAKNIQYF
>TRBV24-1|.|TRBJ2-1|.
TGTGCCACCAGTGATCCCGGGACAGGATCCCGGTTGACTAGCCGGGTTGGACTCAATGAGCAGTTCTTC
CATSDPGTGSRLTSRVGLNEQFF
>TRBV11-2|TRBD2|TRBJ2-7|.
TGTGCCAGCAGCTCCACAGTGCTAGCGGGAAAAAACGAGCAGTACTTC
CASSSTVLAGKNEQYF
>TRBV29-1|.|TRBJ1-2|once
TGCAGCGTTGGGCGGTCGGATGGCTACACCTTC
CSVGRSDGYTF
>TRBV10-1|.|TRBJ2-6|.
TGCGCCAGCAGTGGGGGGGGCGCTGGGGCCAACGTCCTGACTTTC
CASSGGGAGANVLTF
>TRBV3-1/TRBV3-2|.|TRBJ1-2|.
TGTGCCAGCAGCCCTCAGGGAATCACTAACTATGGCTACACCTTC
CASSPQGITNYGYTF
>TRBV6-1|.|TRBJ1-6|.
TGTGCCAGCAGTGAACGGGGAGGTCTCGGAGGCAATTCACCCCTCCACTTT
CASSERGGLGGNSPLHF
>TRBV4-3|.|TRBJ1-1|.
TGCGCCAGCAGCCAAGAGTTGGGCATTAACACTGAAGCTTTCTTT
CASSQELGINTEAFF
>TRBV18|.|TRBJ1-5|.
TGTGCCAGCTCACCGTCCGGGTACAATCAGCCCCAGCATTTT
CASSPSGYNQPQHF
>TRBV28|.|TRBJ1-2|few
TGTGCCAGCAGTCCCTCCGGGACAACCAACTATGGCTACACCTTC
CASSPSGTTNYGYTF
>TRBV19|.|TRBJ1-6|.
TGTGCCACCAAAACCACCCATGGGCATTATAATTCACCCCTCCACTTT
CATKTTHGHYNSPLHF
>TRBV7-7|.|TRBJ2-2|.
TGTGCTAGCAGCTTCGGGGGAACCGGGGAGCTGTTTTTT
CASSFGGTGELFF
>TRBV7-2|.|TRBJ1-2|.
TGTGCCAGCAGCTTAGGATTTCGGGTGTATTATGGCTACACCTTC
CASSLGFRVYYGYTF
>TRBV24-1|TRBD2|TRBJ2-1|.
TGTGCCACCAGTGATCCGTCCGGTCCTAGCGGGAGTTCCTACAATGAGCAGTTCTTC
CATSDPSGPSGSSYNEQFF
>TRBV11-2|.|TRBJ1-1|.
TGTGCCAGCAGGGCTGGGAACACTGAAGCTTTCTTT
CASRAGNTEAFF
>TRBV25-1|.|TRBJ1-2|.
TGTGCCAGCAGGTACAGGGAAGGGGGCTACACCTTC
CASRYREGGYTF
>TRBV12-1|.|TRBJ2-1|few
TGTGCCAGCCCGCCTATCTACAATGAGCAGTTCTTC
CASPPIYNEQFF
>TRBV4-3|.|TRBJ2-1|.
TGCGCCAGCAGCCAATTCCGGGCAGGGAAAGGCGAGCAGTTCTTC
CASSQFRAGKGEQFF
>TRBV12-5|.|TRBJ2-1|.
TGTGCTAGTGGTTTGGTACAGATCGAGCAGTTCTTC
CASGLVQIEQFF
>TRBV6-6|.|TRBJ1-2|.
TGTGCCAGCTCCGGGGGGGATACTGGCTACACCTTC
CASSGGDTGYTF
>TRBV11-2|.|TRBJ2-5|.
TGTGCCAGCAGCCTTGATCGGGAAGAGACCCAGTACTTC
CASSLDREETQYF
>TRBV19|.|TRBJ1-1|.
TGTGCCAGTAGTGATAGGGGCATGAACACTGAAGCTTTCTTT
CASSDRGMNTEAFF
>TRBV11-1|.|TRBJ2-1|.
TGTGCCAGCAGCTTAGTAAGCTCACACAATGAGCAGTTCTTC
CASSLVSSHNEQFF
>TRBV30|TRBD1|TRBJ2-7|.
TGTGCCTGGATAGCGACAGGGGCAGGCGAGCAGTACTTC
CAWIATGAGEQYF
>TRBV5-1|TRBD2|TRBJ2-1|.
TGCGCCAGCAGCTTGGGGCTAGCGGGAGGAATCAATGAGCAGTTCTTC
CASSLGLAGGINEQFF
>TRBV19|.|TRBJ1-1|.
TGTGCCAGTAGTCTAACTGACTATGGGTACACTGAAGCTTTCTTT
CASSLTDYGYTEAFF
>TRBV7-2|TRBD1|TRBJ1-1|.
TGTGCCAGCAGCTTAGGGGACAGGGGCACTGAAGCTTTCTTT
CASSLGDRGTEAFF
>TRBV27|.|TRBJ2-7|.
TGTGCCAGCAGTTGGCGGCGGGCTATGTCCTACGAGCAGTACTTC
CASSWRRAMSYEQYF
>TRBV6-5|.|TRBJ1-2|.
TGTGCCAGCAAAACGGTTAACTATGGCTACACCTTC
CASKTVNYGYTF
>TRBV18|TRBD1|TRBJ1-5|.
TGTGCCAGCTCACCGCCCGGGACAGGGGCGTGGGGCAATCAGCCCCAGCATTTT
CASSPPGTGAWGNQPQHF
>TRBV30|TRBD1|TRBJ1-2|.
TGTGGGCTGGATGGAGGGGGCGCGGATGGCTACACCTTC
CGLDGGGADGYTF
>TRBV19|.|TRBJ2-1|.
TGTGCCAGTAGCAGCGGGTACACCTACAATGAGCAGTTCTTC
CASSSGYTYNEQFF
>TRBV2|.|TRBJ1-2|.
TGTGCCAGCAGTACAGGGAACGCCTATGGCTACACCTTC
CASSTGNAYGYTF
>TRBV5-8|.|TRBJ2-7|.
TGTGCCAGCAGCCGGCAAAAAATTACGGCCCGTGAGGAGTACTTC
CASSRQKITAREEYF
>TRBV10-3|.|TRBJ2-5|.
TGTGCCATCAGTGAGTCGGGGACGGGAGCAGAGACCCAGTACTTC
CAISESGTGAETQYF
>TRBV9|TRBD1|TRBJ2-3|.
TGTGCCAGCAGCGTTGGGACAGGGCATCCGACAGATACGCAGTATTTT
CASSVGTGHPTDTQYF
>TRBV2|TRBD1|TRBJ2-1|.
TGTGCCAGCAGGGGACAGGTCTACAATGAGCAGTTCTTC
CASRGQVYNEQFF